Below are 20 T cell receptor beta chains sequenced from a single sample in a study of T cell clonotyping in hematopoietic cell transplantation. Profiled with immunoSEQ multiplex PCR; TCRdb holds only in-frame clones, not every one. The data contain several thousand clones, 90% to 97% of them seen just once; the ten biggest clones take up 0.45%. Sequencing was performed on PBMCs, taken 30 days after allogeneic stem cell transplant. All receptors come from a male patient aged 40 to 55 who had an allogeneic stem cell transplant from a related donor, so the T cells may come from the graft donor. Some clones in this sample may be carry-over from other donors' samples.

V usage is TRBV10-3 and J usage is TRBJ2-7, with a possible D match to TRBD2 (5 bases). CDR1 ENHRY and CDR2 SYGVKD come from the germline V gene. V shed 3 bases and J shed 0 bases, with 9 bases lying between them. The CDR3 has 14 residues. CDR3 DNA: TGTGCCATCAGTGACTTGGGGAGCTCCTACGAGCAGTACTTC. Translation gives CAISDLGSSYEQYF.

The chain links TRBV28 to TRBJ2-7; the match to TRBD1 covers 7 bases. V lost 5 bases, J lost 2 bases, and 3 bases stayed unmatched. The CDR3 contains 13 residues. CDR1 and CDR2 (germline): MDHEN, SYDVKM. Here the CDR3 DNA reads TGTGCCAGCAGTATTAGGGGGCCCTACGAGCAGTACTTC. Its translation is CASSIRGPYEQYF.

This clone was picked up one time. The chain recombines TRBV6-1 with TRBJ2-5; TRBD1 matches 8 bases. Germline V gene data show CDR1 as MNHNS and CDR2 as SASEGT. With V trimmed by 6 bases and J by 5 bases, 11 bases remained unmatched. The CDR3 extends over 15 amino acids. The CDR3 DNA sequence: TGTGCCAGCAGAGGACAGGGTCTGATGGCGGAGACCCAGTACTTC. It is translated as CASRGQGLMAETQYF.

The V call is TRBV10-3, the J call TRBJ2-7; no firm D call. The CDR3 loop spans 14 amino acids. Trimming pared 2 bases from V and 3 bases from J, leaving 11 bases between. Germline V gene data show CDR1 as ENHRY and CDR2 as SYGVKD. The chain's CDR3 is CAISETTEVYEQYF. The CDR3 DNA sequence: TGTGCCATCAGTGAGACGACCGAGGTCTACGAGCAGTACTTC.

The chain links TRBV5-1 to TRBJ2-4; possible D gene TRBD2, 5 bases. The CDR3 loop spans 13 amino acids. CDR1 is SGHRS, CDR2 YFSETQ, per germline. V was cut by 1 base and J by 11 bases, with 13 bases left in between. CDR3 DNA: TGCGCCAGCAGCTTGAACCCTTCAGCGGTTCAGTACTTC. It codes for CASSLNPSAVQYF.

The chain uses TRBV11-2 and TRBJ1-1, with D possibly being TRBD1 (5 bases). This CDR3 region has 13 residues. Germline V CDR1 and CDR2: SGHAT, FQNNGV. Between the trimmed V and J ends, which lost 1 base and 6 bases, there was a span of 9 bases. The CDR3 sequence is CASSLGGRSEAFF. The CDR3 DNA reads TGTGCCAGCAGCTTAGGGGGCAGATCTGAAGCTTTCTTT.

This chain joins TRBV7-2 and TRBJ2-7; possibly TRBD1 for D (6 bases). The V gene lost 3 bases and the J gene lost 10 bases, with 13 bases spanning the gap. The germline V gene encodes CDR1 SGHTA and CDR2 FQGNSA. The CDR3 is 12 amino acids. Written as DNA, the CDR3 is TGTGCCAGCAGCTTGGGGGACACCTTCCAGTACTTC. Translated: CASSLGDTFQYF.

The CDR3 loop is CASSEQAGGGETQYF. CDR3 DNA sequence: TGTGCCAGCAGTGAACAAGCGGGGGGAGGAGAGACCCAGTACTTC. The V and J genes are TRBV6-1 and TRBJ2-5, with 9 bases matching TRBD2. Germline assignment: CDR1 MNHNS and CDR2 SASEGT. The length of the CDR3 is 15 residues. V trimming: 2 bases; J trimming: 4 bases; junction bases outside the gene matches: 5.

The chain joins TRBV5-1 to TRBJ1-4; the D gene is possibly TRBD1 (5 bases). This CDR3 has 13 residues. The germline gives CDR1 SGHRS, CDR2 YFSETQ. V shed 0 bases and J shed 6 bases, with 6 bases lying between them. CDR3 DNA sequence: TGCGCCAGCAGCTTGGAACAGGATGAAAAACTGTTTTTT. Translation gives CASSLEQDEKLFF.

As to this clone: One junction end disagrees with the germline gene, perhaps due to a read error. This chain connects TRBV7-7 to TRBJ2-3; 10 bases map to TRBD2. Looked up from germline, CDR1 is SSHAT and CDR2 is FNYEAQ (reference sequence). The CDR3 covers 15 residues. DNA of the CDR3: TGTGCTAGCAGCTCGGGGACTAGCGATACAGATACGCAGTATTTT. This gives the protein CASSSGTSDTDTQYF.

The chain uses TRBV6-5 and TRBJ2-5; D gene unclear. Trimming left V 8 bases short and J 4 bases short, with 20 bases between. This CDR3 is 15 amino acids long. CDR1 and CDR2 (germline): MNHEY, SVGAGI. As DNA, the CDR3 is TGTGCCAGCTCCTCGCGACTCTTCAAGGTAGAGACCCAGTACTTC. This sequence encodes CASSSRLFKVETQYF.

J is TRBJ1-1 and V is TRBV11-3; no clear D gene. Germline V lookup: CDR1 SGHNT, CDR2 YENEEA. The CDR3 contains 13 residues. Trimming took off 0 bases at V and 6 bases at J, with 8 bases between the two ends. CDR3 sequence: CASSLDFRPEAFF. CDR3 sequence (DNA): TGTGCCAGCAGCTTAGATTTCAGGCCTGAAGCTTTCTTT.

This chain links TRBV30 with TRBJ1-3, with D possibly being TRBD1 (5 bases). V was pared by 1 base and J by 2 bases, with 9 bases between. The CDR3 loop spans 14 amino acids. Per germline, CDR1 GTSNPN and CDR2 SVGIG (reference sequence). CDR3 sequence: CAWSGFRAGNTIYF. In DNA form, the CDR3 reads TGTGCCTGGAGTGGGTTCAGGGCTGGAAACACCATATATTTT.

CDR3 DNA: TGTGCCAGCAGTCAATCCGCCCACTACGAGCAGTACTTC. Its translation is CASSQSAHYEQYF. This chain uses TRBV7-3 with TRBJ2-7, with unresolved D. V was clipped by 6 bases and J by 3 bases, with 12 bases between them. The germline gives CDR1 SGHTA, CDR2 FQGTGA. The CDR3 runs to 13 residues. The full variable domain, its missing parts supplied by reference TRBV7-3 and TRBJ2-7, is GAGVSQTPSNKVTEKGKYVELRCDPISGHTALYWYRQSLGQGPEFLIYFQGTGAADDSGLPNDRFFAVRPEGSVSTLKIQRTERGDSAVYLCASSQSAHYEQYFGPGTRLTVT.

The CDR3 loop is CASQGGPWNEQFF. CDR3 bases: TGTGCCAGCCAAGGGGGGCCATGGAATGAGCAGTTCTTC. V usage is TRBV7-9 and J usage is TRBJ2-1, with D perhaps assigned TRBD1 or TRBD2 (6 bases each). V was clipped by 8 bases and J by 7 bases, with 15 bases between them. This CDR3 contains 13 residues. Germline V gene sequence: CDR1 SEHNR, CDR2 FQNEAQ (reference sequence).

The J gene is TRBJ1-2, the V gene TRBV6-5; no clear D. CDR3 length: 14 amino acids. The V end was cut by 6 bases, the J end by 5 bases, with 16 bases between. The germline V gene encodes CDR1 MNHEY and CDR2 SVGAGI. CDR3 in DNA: TGTGCCAGCAGGTCGGCAGTAGTCCCTTATGGCTACACCTTC. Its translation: CASRSAVVPYGYTF.

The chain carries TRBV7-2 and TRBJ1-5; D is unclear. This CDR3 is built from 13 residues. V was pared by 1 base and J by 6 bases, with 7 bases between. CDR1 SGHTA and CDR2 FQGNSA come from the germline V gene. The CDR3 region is CASSLGQTQPQHF. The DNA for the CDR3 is TGTGCCAGCAGCTTAGGCCAGACTCAGCCCCAGCATTTT.

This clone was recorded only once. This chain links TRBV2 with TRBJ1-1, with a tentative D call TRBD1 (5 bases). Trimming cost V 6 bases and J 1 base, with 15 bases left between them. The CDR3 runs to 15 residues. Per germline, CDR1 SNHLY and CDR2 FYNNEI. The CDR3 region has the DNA TGTGCCAGCAGAGCGGGGGAGCTTACGAACACTGAAGCTTTCTTT. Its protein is CASRAGELTNTEAFF.

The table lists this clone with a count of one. Written as DNA, the CDR3 is TGTGCCAGCAGTGAACTCCAGGGGAGTGATGGCTACACCTTC. It specifies CASSELQGSDGYTF. The chain links TRBV6-1 to TRBJ1-2, with D tentatively TRBD1 (6 bases). Germline values: CDR1 MNHNS, CDR2 SASEGT. This CDR3 spans 14 amino acids. The V end was cut by 2 bases, the J end by 6 bases, with 13 bases between.

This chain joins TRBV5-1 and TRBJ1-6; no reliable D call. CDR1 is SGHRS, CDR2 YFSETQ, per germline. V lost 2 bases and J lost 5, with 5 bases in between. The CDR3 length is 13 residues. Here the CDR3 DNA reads TGCGCCAGCAGCTTCGACAATAATTCACCCCTCCACTTT. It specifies CASSFDNNSPLHF.